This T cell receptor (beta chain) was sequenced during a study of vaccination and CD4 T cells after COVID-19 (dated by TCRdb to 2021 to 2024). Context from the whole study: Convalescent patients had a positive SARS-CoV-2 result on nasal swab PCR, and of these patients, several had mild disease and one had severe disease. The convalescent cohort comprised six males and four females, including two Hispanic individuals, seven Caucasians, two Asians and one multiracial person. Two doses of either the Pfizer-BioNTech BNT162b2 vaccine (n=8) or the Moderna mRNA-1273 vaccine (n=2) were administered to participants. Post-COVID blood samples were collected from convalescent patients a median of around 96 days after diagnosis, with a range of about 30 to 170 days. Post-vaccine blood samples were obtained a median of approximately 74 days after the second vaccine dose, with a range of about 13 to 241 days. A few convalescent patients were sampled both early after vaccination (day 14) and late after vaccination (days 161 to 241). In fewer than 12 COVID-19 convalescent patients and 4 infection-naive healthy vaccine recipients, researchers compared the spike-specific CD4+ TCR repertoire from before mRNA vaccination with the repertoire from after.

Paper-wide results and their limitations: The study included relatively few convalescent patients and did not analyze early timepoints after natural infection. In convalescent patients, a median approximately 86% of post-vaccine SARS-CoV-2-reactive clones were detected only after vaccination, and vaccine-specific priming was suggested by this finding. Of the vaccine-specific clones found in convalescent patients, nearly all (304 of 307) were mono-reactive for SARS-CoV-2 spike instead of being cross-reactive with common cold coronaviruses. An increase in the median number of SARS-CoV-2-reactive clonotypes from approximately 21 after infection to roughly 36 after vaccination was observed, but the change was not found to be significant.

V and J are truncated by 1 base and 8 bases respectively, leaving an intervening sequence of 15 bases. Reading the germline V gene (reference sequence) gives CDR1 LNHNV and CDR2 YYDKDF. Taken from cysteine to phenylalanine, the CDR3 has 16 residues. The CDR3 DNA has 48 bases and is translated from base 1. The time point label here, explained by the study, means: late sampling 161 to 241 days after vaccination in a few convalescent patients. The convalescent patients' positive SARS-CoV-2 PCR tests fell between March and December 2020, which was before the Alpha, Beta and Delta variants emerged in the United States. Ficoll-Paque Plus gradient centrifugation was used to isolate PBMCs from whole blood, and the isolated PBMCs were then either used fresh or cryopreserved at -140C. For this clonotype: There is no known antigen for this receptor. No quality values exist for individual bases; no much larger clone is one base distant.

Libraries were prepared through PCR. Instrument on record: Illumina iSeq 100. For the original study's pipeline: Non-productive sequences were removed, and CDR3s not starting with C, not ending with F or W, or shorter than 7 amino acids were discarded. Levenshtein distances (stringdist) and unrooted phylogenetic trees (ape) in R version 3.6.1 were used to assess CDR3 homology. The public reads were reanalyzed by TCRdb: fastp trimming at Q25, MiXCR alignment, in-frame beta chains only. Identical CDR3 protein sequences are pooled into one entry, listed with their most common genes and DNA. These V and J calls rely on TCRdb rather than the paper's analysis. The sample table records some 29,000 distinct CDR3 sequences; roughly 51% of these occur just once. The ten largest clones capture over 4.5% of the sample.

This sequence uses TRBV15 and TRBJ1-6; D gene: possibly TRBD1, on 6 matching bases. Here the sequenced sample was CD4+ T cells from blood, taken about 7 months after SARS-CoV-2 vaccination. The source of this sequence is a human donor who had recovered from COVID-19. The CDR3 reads CATSRGGHGPHSPLHF. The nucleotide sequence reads TGTGCCACCAGCAGAGGGGGACACGGACCCCATTCACCCCTCCACTTT.